This is a list of T cell receptor beta chains from one sample in a study of cytomegalovirus exposure and HLA in healthy donors. The data were produced by immunoSEQ multiplex PCR, yet TCRdb's version contains in-frame clones alone and is incomplete. The sample lists over 200,000 clones; around 80% were seen once. The sample taken for sequencing was PBMCs. These receptors originate from a woman aged 60-75 years in good health and CMV-seropositive. Each CDR3 is given with its conserved first and last residue. A D gene is named only where the DNA matches it firmly. Only part of the rows carry a size: once, few, many, or a class if the clone is expanded.

V gene	clone size	D gene	J gene	CDR3 DNA	CDR3 protein
TRBV19	few	-	TRBJ2-3	TGTGCCAGTAGTATTGGAGGGAGGTTGACAGATACGCAGTATTTT	CASSIGGRLTDTQYF
TRBV6-6	-	TRBD1	TRBJ1-5	TGTGCCAGCAGTTACTCGAACAGGGGGAGCAATCAGCCCCAGCATTTT	CASSYSNRGSNQPQHF
TRBV27	once	-	TRBJ1-6	TGTGCCAGCAGTTTAAATTGGCAGGGGAATTCACCCCTCCACTTT	CASSLNWQGNSPLHF
TRBV27	once	TRBD2	TRBJ2-5	TGTGCCAGCAGTCTCCAGACTAGCGGGCCGTGGGAGACCCAGTACTTC	CASSLQTSGPWETQYF
TRBV19	few	-	TRBJ1-2	TGTGCCAGTAGTAATCAGGGTACCGCCGCCTATGGCTACACCTTC	CASSNQGTAAYGYTF
TRBV7-2	-	TRBD1	TRBJ1-4	TGTGCCAGCAGCCCTACAGGGGGTGAAAAACTGTTTTTT	CASSPTGGEKLFF
TRBV28	-	-	TRBJ2-1	TGTGCCAGCATAGGACTCCGCACGCGCAATGAGCAGTTCTTC	CASIGLRTRNEQFF
TRBV28	-	TRBD1	TRBJ1-1	TGTGCCAGCAGAACCGGACAGGGTGACACTGAAGCTTTCTTT	CASRTGQGDTEAFF
TRBV2	-	-	TRBJ2-5	TGTGCCAGCAGTGATTTGACTACCGGAGGAGAGACCCAGTACTTC	CASSDLTTGGETQYF
TRBV19	-	-	TRBJ1-3	TGTGCCAGTAGTCCTTTTGTAGTAGCCGGAAACACCATATATTTT	CASSPFVVAGNTIYF
TRBV7-8	once	TRBD1	TRBJ1-3	TGTGCCAGCAGCCCAGGACAGGGCTACTCTGGAAACACCATATATTTT	CASSPGQGYSGNTIYF
TRBV27	-	TRBD2	TRBJ2-1	TGTGCCAGCAGTAGGACTAGCGGGGGCTCCTACAATGAGCAGTTCTTC	CASSRTSGGSYNEQFF
TRBV6-6	-	-	TRBJ1-1	TGTGCCAGCAGTTACTTGGGGGGTGGAACTGAAGCTTTCTTT	CASSYLGGGTEAFF
TRBV5-4	-	TRBD1	TRBJ1-4	TGTGCCAGCACCTCGCGAGGGGGCGATGAAAAACTGTTTTTT	CASTSRGGDEKLFF
TRBV6-5	-	TRBD1	TRBJ2-7	TGTGCCAGCATGATAAGCGGGACAGGGACCTACGAGCAGTACTTC	CASMISGTGTYEQYF
TRBV11-2	-	-	TRBJ1-1	TGTGCCAGCAGCCAGGTCCTCACAGGGCGGTTGGGGACTGAAGCTTTCTTT	CASSQVLTGRLGTEAFF
TRBV2	-	-	TRBJ2-7	TGTGCCGGCCAGGGTGTTCCCTCTACCCTAACACTCGAGCAGTACTTC	CAGQGVPSTLTLEQYF
TRBV28	-	-	TRBJ1-1	TGTGCCAGCAGTTTGCACACCAACACTGAAGCTTTCTTT	CASSLHTNTEAFF
TRBV10-3	once	-	TRBJ1-5	TGTGCCATCAGTGAGTACAGGGCTGGCAATCAGCCCCAGCATTTT	CAISEYRAGNQPQHF
TRBV19	-	-	TRBJ2-2	TGTGCCAGTACCAGAGGGGGAGCCCACACCGGGGAGCTGTTTTTT	CASTRGGAHTGELFF
TRBV29-1	-	TRBD1	TRBJ2-7	TGCAGCGTTGATGGTCGGGACAGGGGGAGTTACGAGCAGTACTTC	CSVDGRDRGSYEQYF
TRBV2	-	-	TRBJ2-3	TGTGCCAGCAGTGAGCAGGCAGATACGCAGTATTTT	CASSEQADTQYF
TRBV6-1	few	TRBD1	TRBJ2-2	TGTGCCAGCAGTGAAGCGCAGGGGGACACCGGGGAGCTGTTTTTT	CASSEAQGDTGELFF
TRBV27	-	-	TRBJ1-1	TGTGCCAGCAGTCGACGACAGAACACTGAAGCTTTCTTT	CASSRRQNTEAFF
TRBV5-1	once	TRBD2	TRBJ2-1	TGCGCCAGCAGCTTGGATCGACTAGCGGGAGGGCCGGGGCAGTTCTTC	CASSLDRLAGGPGQFF
TRBV4-1	-	-	TRBJ2-7	TGCGCCAGCAGCCAAGATGCGGCAGGGTGGTCCTACGAGCAGTACTTC	CASSQDAAGWSYEQYF
TRBV4-2	-	-	TRBJ1-2	TGTGCCAGCAGCCAAGAAATATCACAGGGAGACACCTTC	CASSQEISQGDTF
TRBV5-5	-	-	TRBJ1-1	TGTGCCAGCAGCTCAACAGGGATCGGCACTGAAGCTTTCTTT	CASSSTGIGTEAFF
TRBV15	-	-	TRBJ1-6	TGTGCCACCAGCAGAGATCTAACTGTATCACCCCTCCACTTT	CATSRDLTVSPLHF
TRBV9	-	TRBD1	TRBJ2-3	TGTGCCAGCAGCGTGGAGACAGGGGGTGGAGATACGCAGTATTTT	CASSVETGGGDTQYF
TRBV7-9	-	-	TRBJ1-2	TGTGCCAGCAGCTTAGAAAGTCTAAATGGCTACACCTTC	CASSLESLNGYTF
TRBV18	-	-	TRBJ1-1	TGTGCCAGCTCACCACTTACGGCAGGGGCTGAAGCTTTCTTT	CASSPLTAGAEAFF
TRBV28	-	TRBD1	TRBJ1-5	TGTGCCAGCAGTTCCGTCGGACAGGGGGCCTATCAGCCCCAGCATTTT	CASSSVGQGAYQPQHF
TRBV15	-	TRBD1	TRBJ2-7	TGTGCCACCAGCAGAGCAGGGGGCGCATCGGACGAGCAGTACTTC	CATSRAGGASDEQYF
TRBV9	few	-	TRBJ1-2	TGTGCCAGCAGCGCCCGAACAGGGAGTTACGACTATGGCTACACCTTC	CASSARTGSYDYGYTF
TRBV6-1	-	-	TRBJ1-2	TGTGCCAGCAGTGAAGCGCCACGGGTTGGCTACACCTTC	CASSEAPRVGYTF
TRBV4-3	-	-	TRBJ1-3	TGCGCCAGCAGCCACGGACAGTTTAGCCGTACGAGGTTCTCTGGAAACACCATATATTTT	CASSHGQFSRTRFSGNTIYF
TRBV5-4	once	-	TRBJ1-5	TGTGCCAGCAGTCAAGGGGGTAGGCGCAATCAGCCCCAGCATTTT	CASSQGGRRNQPQHF
TRBV5-7	-	TRBD2	TRBJ2-7	TGTGCCAGCAGCTTGGGACTAGCGGGGGGGTGCCCTTACGAGCAGTACTTC	CASSLGLAGGCPYEQYF
TRBV28	few	TRBD1	TRBJ1-4	TGTGCCAGCCGCCCGACAGGGAATGAGGAAAAACTGTTTTTT	CASRPTGNEEKLFF
TRBV5-1	-	TRBD2	TRBJ2-1	TGCGCCAGCAGCTTGGCCGGGGGTAGCGGGATGAGCTCCTACAATGAGCAGTTCTTC	CASSLAGGSGMSSYNEQFF
TRBV19	-	TRBD1	TRBJ2-2	TGTGCCAGTAGCCCCGGGACAGTTCTGGGGGAGCTGTTTTTT	CASSPGTVLGELFF
TRBV6-5	-	TRBD1	TRBJ1-2	TGTGCCAGCACCTACGGGACAGGGGACTCCTATGGCTACACCTTC	CASTYGTGDSYGYTF
TRBV7-8	-	-	TRBJ1-5	TGTGCCAGCAGCATACAGGCTGGCAACGGACAGCCCCAGCATTTT	CASSIQAGNGQPQHF
TRBV11-2	-	TRBD2	TRBJ2-3	TGTGCCAGCACCTCTCGCGGGAGGGGACTAGCGGCAGATACGCAGTATTTT	CASTSRGRGLAADTQYF
TRBV5-1	-	-	TRBJ2-6	TGCGCCAGCAGCCTGTCCGACGTCCTGACTTTC	CASSLSDVLTF
TRBV14	once	-	TRBJ2-7	TGTGCCAGCAGCCAGAGCTCTGGGACTTACTACGAGCAGTACTTC	CASSQSSGTYYEQYF
TRBV18	-	-	TRBJ2-2	TGTGCCAGCTTAACTCAGGCCCGATACACCGGGGAGCTGTTTTTT	CASLTQARYTGELFF
TRBV10-3	-	TRBD2	TRBJ2-7	TGTGCCATCAGAGCTTCTAGCGGGAGCCTCAACGAGCAGTACTTC	CAIRASSGSLNEQYF
TRBV4-1	-	TRBD1	TRBJ1-2	TGCGCCAGCAGCCAAGATGAGGCAGGGGGCTATGGCTACACCTTC	CASSQDEAGGYGYTF
TRBV2	-	TRBD1	TRBJ1-4	TGTGCCAGCAGCCTCGAGACAGGGAATCTGGTAAAACTGTTTTTT	CASSLETGNLVKLFF
TRBV15	-	-	TRBJ1-2	TGTGCCACCAGCAGAGACGATACCGCGGGCTATGGCTACACCTTC	CATSRDDTAGYGYTF
TRBV30	-	-	TRBJ1-4	TGTGCCTGGAGTGTAGGAGGGTTCGGTGAAAAACTGTTTTTT	CAWSVGGFGEKLFF
TRBV10-1	-	-	TRBJ1-3	TGCGCCAGGGGGGAACAGGGTCCCACCTCTGGAAACACCATATATTTT	CARGEQGPTSGNTIYF
TRBV30	-	-	TRBJ1-5	TGTGCCTGGGGCGGGACGGGCAATCAGCCCCAGCATTTT	CAWGGTGNQPQHF
TRBV5-4	-	-	TRBJ2-3	TGTGCCAGCAGCTTGGTGGCAGCGGGAGATACGCAGTATTTT	CASSLVAAGDTQYF
TRBV2	-	-	TRBJ1-5	TGTGCCAGCAGTGTGAGGGTGGGGAGCAATCAGCCCCAGCATTTT	CASSVRVGSNQPQHF
TRBV5-1	-	TRBD1	TRBJ1-4	TGCGCCAGCAGCCCGGGGACAGGGGATGAAAAACTGTTTTTT	CASSPGTGDEKLFF
TRBV29-1	once	-	TRBJ2-5	TGCAGCGTCGCCATCAGCGGACAGCCCGAAGAGACCCAGTACTTC	CSVAISGQPEETQYF